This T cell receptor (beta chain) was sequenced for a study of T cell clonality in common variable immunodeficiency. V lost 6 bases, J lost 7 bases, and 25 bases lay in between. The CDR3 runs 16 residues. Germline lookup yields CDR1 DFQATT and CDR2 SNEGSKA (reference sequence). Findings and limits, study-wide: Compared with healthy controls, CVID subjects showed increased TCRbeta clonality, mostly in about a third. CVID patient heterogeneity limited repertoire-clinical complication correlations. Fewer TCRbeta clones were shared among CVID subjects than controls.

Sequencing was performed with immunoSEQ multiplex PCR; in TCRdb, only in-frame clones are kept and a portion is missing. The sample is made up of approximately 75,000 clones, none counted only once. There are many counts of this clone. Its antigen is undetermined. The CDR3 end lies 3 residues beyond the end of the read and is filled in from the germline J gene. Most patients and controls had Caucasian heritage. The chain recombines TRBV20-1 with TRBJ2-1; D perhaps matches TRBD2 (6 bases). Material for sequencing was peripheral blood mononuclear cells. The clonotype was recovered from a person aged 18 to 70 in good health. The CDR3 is CSATSDSGGARNEQFF. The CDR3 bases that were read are TGCAGTGCCACCTCCGATAGCGGAGGGGCTAGGAATGAG.